The present T cell receptor (beta chain) was sequenced within a study of blood T cell repertoires in COVID-19. Study-level background: COVID-19 samples from acute and convalescent phases originated in the United States, Italy and Spain. From T cells, B-cell-depleted T cells, or PBMCs came the material, which was cDNA or gDNA.

The CDR3 loop spans 14 amino acids. V shed 4 bases and J shed 1 base, with 11 bases lying between them. CDR1 SGDLS and CDR2 YYNGEE come from the germline V gene. In the authors' workflow: Reference gene primer amplification in the assay estimated nucleated cell counts. The protocol was immunoSEQ multiplex PCR, while the TCRdb copy is restricted to in-frame clones and leaves out a portion. D and trimming come from the DNA, and the V and J calls and clone size come from that table. This sample has fewer than 350,000 clones; 88% occur once, and the top ten carry about 9.8%. The source is a man aged 18 to 29 with active or convalescent COVID-19. The material sequenced was peripheral blood. V usage is TRBV9 and J usage is TRBJ1-1, with D possibly matching TRBD1 (6 bases). The CDR3 sequence is CASSRRGGNTEAFF. CDR3 coding DNA: TGTGCCAGCAGCCGGAGGGGGGGGAACACTGAAGCTTTCTTT.